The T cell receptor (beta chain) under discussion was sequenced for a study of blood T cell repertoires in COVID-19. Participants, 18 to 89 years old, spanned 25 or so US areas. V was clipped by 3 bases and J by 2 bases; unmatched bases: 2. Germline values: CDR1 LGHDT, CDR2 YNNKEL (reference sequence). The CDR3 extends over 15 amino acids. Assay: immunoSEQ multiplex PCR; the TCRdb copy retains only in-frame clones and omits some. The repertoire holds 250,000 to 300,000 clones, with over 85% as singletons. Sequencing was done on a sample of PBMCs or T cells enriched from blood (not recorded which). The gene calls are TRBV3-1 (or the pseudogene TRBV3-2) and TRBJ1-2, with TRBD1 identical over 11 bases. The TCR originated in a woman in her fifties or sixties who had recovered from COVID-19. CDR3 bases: TGTGCCAGCAGCCAGGACAGGGGGCCCAACTATGGCTACACCTTC. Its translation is CASSQDRGPNYGYTF.